A selection of T cell receptor beta chains follows, all from one sample in a study of cytomegalovirus exposure and HLA in healthy donors. This table comes from immunoSEQ multiplex PCR, and its TCRdb copy is limited to in-frame clones, with some not included. The sample lists about 150,000 clones, approximately 75% occurring once. Sequenced input: PBMCs. The receptor source for this set is a man aged 18 to 30 in good health and CMV-seronegative. Each CDR3 is given with its conserved first and last residue. The D gene is left open where the match is weak. Expanded clones get a size class; other rows say once, few or many, or leave the size out.

v_gene,d_gene,abundance,j_gene,CDR3nt,CDR3aa
TRBV6-6,.,.,TRBJ1-2,TGTGCCAGCACAAGGGGCGGAAACTATGGCTACACCTTC,CASTRGGNYGYTF
TRBV11-2,TRBD2,.,TRBJ2-2,TGTGCCAGCAGCCCACGAAGACTAGCGGTGACCACCGGGGAGCTGTTTTTT,CASSPRRLAVTTGELFF
TRBV2,.,.,TRBJ1-1,TGTGCCATCATGGGGAGACGGAACACTGAAGCTTTCTTT,CAIMGRRNTEAFF
TRBV19,TRBD1,once,TRBJ1-1,TGTGCCAGTAGTAGTCCCCGGGACAGGGAAGGGGGTGAAGCTTTCTTT,CASSSPRDREGGEAFF
TRBV7-9,.,.,TRBJ2-7,TGTGCCAGCAGCTTAAGAGAAGCCTACGAGCAGTACTTC,CASSLREAYEQYF
TRBV7-8,.,once,TRBJ2-1,TGTGCCAGCAGCTTATTCGTGGGGTGGGAGTCGTCCTACAATGAGCAGTTCTTC,CASSLFVGWESSYNEQFF
TRBV5-1,TRBD2,.,TRBJ2-7,TGCGCCAGCAGCTCTAGCGGGGGGTCGTTTGGGGAGCAGTACTTC,CASSSSGGSFGEQYF
TRBV29-1,.,.,TRBJ1-2,TGCAGCGTTGACAGGGAAAATACCTATGGCTACACCTTC,CSVDRENTYGYTF
TRBV6-5,.,.,TRBJ1-1,TGTGCCAGCAGTCCAACGACAGGTTCCCCTGAAGCTTTCTTT,CASSPTTGSPEAFF
TRBV19,.,.,TRBJ1-1,TGTGCCAGTAGTTCAGGACAGACGTCGAACACTGAAGCTTTCTTT,CASSSGQTSNTEAFF